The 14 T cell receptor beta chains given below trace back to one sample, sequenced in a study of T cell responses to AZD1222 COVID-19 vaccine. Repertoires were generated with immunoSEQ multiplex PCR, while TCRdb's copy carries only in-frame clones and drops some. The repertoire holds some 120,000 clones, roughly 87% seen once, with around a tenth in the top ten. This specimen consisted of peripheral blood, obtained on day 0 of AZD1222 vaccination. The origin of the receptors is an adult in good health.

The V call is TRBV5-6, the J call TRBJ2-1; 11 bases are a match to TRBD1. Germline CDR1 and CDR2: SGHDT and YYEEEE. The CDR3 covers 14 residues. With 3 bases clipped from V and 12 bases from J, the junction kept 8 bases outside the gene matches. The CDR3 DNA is TGTGCCAGCAGCTATGGGACAGGGGGTGGTGTGCAGTTCTTC. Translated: CASSYGTGGGVQFF.

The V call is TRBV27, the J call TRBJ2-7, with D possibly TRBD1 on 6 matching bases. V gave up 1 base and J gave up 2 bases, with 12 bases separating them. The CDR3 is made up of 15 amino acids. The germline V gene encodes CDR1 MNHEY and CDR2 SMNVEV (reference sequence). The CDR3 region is CASSLFGQGTYEQYF. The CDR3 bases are TGTGCCAGCAGTTTATTCGGGCAGGGGACCTACGAGCAGTACTTC.

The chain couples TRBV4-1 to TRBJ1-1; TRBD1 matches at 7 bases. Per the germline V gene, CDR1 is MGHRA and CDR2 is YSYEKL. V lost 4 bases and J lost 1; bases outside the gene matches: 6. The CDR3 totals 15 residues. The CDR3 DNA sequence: TGCGCCAGCAGCCCCTCAGGGACAGAGAACACTGAAGCTTTCTTT. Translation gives CASSPSGTENTEAFF.

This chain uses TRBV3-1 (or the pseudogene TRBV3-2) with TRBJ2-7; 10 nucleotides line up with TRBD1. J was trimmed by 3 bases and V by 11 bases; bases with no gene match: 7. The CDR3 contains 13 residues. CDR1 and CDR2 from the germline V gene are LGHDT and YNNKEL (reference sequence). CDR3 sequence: CASGGDRGYEQYF. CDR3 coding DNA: TGTGCCTCGGGGGGGGACAGGGGCTACGAGCAGTACTTC.

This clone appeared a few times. CDR3 protein: CATRLDRGKGTWEKLFF. The DNA for the CDR3 is TGTGCCACCCGACTGGACAGGGGGAAGGGGACATGGGAAAAACTGTTTTTT. The rearrangement uses TRBV2 and TRBJ1-4; 10 positions match TRBD1. This CDR3 is built from 17 residues. After removal of 10 bases from V and 8 bases from J, the junction contained 19 bases not matched to a gene. Per the germline V gene, CDR1 is SNHLY and CDR2 is FYNNEI.

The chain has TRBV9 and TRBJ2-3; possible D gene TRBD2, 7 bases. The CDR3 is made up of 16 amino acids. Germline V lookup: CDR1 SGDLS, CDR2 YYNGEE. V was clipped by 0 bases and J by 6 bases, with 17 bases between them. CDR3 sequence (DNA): TGTGCCAGCAGCGTAGCGAGGGGGGGGGACACGGATACGCAGTATTTT. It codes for CASSVARGGDTDTQYF.

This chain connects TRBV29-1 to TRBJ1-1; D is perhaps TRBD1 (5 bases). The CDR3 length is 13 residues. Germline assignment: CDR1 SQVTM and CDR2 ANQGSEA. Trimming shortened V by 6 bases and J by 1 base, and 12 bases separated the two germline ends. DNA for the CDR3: TGCAGCGTCATGGGGGTCGGGAACACTGAAGCTTTCTTT. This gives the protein CSVMGVGNTEAFF.

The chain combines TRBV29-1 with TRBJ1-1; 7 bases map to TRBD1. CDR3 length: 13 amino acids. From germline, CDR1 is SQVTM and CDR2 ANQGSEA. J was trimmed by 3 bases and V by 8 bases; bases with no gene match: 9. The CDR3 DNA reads TGCAGCCTGAAGAGGGGGCGGGACACTGAAGCTTTCTTT. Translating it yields CSLKRGRDTEAFF.

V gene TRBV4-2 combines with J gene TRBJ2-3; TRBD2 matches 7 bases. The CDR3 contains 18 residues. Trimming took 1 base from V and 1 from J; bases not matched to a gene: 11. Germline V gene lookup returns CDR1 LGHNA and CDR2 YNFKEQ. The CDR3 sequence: CASSQGHGTTGGTDTQYF. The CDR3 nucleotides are TGTGCCAGCAGCCAAGGGCACGGGACTACCGGGGGCACAGATACGCAGTATTTT.

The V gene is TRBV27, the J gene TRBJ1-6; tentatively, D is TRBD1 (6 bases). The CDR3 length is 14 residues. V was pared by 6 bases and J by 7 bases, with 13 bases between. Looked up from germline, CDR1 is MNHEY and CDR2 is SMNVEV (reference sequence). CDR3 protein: CASSRPQGNSPLHF. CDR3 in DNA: TGTGCCAGCAGCCGACCCCAGGGGAATTCACCCCTCCACTTT.

The CDR3 sequence: CASSPQGAANSPLHF. The CDR3 DNA reads as TGTGCCAGCAGCCCACAGGGGGCGGCGAATTCACCCCTCCACTTT. The gene calls are TRBV5-4 and TRBJ1-6; TRBD1 aligns across 9 bases. Germline assignment: CDR1 SGHNT and CDR2 YYREEE (reference sequence). J lost 7 bases, V lost 4 bases, and 6 bases had no gene match. The length of the CDR3 is 15 residues.

In nucleotides, the CDR3 is TGCGCCAGCAGCTTGGAACGTAGCACAGATACGCAGTATTTT. It encodes CASSLERSTDTQYF. The chain recombines TRBV5-1 with TRBJ2-3; D unresolved. CDR3 size: 14 residues. Germline CDR1 is SGHRS and CDR2 is YFSETQ. Trimming removed 0 bases from V and 0 bases from J, with 5 bases in between.

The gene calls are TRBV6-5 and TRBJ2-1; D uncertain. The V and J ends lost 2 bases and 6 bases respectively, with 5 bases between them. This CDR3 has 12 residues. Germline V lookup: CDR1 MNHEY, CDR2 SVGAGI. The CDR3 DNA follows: TGTGCCAGCAGTTACGGGTTCAATGAGCAGTTCTTC. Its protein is CASSYGFNEQFF.

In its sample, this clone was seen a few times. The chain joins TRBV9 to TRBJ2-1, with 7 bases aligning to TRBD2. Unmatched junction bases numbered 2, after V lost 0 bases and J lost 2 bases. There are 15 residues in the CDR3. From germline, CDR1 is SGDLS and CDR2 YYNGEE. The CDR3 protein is CASSVGAGAYNEQFF. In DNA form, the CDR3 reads TGTGCCAGCAGCGTAGGTGCGGGGGCCTACAATGAGCAGTTCTTC.